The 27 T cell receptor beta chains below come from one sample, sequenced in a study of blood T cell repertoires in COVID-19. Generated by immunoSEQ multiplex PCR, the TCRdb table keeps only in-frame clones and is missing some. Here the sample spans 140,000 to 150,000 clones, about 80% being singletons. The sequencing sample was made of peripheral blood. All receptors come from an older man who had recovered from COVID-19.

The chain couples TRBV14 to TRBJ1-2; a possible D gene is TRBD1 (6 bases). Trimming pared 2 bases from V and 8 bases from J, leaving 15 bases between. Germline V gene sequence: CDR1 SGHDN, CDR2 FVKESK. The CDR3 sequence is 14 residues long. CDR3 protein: CASSQQTGRRGYTF. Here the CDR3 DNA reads TGTGCCAGCAGCCAACAGACAGGACGGAGGGGCTACACCTTC.

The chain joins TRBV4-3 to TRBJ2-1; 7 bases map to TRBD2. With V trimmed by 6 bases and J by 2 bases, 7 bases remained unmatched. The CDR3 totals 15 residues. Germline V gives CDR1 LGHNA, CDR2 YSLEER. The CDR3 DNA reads TGCGCCAGCAGTCAAAGCGGGACGACCTACAATGAGCAGTTCTTC. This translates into CASSQSGTTYNEQFF.

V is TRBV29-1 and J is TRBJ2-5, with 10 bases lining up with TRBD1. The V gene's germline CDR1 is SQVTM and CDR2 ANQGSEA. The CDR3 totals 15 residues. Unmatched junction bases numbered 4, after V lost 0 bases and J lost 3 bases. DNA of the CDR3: TGCAGCGTTGAAGATCGGACAGGGGGTGAAGAGACCCAGTACTTC. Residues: CSVEDRTGGEETQYF.

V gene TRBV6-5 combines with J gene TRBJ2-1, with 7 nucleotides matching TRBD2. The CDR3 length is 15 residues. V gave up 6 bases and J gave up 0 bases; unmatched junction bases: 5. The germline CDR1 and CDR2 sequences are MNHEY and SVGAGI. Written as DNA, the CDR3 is TGTGCCAGCAGCCTAGCGGTGAGCTCCTACAATGAGCAGTTCTTC. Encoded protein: CASSLAVSSYNEQFF.

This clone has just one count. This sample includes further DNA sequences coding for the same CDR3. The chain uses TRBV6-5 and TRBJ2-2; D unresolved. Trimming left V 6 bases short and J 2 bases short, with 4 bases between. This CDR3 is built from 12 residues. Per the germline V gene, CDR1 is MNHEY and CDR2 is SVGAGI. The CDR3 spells CASRRNTGELFF. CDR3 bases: TGTGCCAGCAGGCGTAACACCGGGGAGCTGTTTTTT.

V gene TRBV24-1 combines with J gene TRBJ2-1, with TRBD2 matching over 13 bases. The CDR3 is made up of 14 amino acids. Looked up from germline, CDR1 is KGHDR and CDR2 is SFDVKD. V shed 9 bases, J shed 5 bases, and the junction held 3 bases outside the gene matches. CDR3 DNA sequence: TGTGCCACCGGGACTAGCGGGAAGAACAATGAGCAGTTCTTC. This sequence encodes CATGTSGKNNEQFF.

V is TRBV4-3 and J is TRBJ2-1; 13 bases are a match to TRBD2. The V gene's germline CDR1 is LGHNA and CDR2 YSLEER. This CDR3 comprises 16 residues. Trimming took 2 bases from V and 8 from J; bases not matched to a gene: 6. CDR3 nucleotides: TGCGCCAGCAGCCAACATGGGACTAGCGGGATCGATGAGCAGTTCTTC. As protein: CASSQHGTSGIDEQFF.

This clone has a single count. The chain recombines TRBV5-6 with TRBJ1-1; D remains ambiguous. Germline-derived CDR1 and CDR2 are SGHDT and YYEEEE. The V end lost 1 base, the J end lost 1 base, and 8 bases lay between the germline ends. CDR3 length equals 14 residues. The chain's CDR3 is CASSLLGRNTEAFF. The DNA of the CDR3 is TGTGCCAGCAGCTTGTTAGGGAGGAACACTGAAGCTTTCTTT. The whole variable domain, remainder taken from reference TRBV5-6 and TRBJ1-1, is DAGVTQSPTHLIKTRGQQVTLRCSPKSGHDTVSWYQQALGQGPQFIFQYYEEEERQRGNFPDRFSGHQFPNYSSELNVNALLLGDSALYLCASSLLGRNTEAFFGQGTRLTVV.

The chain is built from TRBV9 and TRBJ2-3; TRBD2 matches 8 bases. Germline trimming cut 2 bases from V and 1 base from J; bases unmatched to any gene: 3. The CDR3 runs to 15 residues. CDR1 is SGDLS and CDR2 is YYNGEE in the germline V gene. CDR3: CASSVGRAGTDTQYF. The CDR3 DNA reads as TGTGCCAGCAGCGTCGGGAGGGCCGGCACAGATACGCAGTATTTT.

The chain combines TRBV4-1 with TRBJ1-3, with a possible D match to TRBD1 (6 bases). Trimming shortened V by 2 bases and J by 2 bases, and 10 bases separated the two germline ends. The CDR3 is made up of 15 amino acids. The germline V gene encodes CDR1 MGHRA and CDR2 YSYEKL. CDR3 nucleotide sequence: TGCGCCAGCAGCCAACCCGGGACAACTGGAAACACCATATATTTT. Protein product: CASSQPGTTGNTIYF.

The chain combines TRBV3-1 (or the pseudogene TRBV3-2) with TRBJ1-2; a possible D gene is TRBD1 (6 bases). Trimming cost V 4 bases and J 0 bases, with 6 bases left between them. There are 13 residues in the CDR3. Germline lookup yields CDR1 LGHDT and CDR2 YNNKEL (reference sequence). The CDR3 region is CASSRTANYGYTF. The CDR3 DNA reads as TGTGCCAGCAGCCGGACAGCTAACTATGGCTACACCTTC.

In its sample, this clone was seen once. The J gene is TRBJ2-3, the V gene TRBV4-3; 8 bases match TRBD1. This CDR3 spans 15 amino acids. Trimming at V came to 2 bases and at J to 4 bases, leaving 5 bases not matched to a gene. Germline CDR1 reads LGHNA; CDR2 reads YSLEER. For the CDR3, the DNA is TGCGCCAGCAGCCAACTGGACAGGGTAGCAGATACGCAGTATTTT. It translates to CASSQLDRVADTQYF.

In DNA, the CDR3 is TGTGCCATCAGTGAGTCTGGGACAGGCTACACCTTC. This codes for CAISESGTGYTF. The chain combines TRBV10-3 with TRBJ1-2; the D gene is possibly TRBD1 (6 bases). This CDR3 has 12 residues. The germline V gene encodes CDR1 ENHRY and CDR2 SYGVKD. Between the trimmed V and J ends, which lost 0 bases and 8 bases, there was a span of 7 bases.

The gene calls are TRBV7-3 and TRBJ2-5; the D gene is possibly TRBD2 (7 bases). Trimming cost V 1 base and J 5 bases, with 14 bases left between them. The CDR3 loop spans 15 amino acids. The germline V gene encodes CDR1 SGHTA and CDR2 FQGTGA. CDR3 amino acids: CASSLSGGAGETQYF. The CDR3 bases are TGTGCCAGCAGCTTAAGTGGGGGGGCAGGCGAGACCCAGTACTTC.

In DNA form, the CDR3 reads TGTGCCAGCAGCAAATCGGGGAAGGAATTCTCTGGAAACACCATATATTTT. It encodes CASSKSGKEFSGNTIYF. This sequence joins TRBV21-1 and TRBJ1-3. TRBV21-1 is a pseudogene locus. CDR3 length equals 17 residues.

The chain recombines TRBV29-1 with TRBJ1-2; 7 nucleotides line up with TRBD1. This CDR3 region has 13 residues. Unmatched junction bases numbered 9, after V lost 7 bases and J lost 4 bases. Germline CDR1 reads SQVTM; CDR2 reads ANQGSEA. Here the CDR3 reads CSALGQESYGYTF. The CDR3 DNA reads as TGCAGCGCCCTAGGACAGGAGAGCTATGGCTACACCTTC. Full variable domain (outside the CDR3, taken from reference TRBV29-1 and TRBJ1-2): SAVISQKPSRDICQRGTSLTIQCQVDSQVTMMFWYRQQPGQSLTLIATANQGSEATYESGFVIDKFPISRPNLTFSTLTVSNMSPEDSSIYLCSALGQESYGYTFGSGTRLTVV.

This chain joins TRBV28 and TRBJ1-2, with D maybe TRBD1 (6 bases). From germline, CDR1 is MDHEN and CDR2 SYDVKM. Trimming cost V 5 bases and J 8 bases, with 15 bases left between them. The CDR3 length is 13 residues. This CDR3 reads CASSTGRRVGYTF. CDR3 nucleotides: TGTGCCAGCAGTACAGGGCGGCGGGTCGGCTACACCTTC.

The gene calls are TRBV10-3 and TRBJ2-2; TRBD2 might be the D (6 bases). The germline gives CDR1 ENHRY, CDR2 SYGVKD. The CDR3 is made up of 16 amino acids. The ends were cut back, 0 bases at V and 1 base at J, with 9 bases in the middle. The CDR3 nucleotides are TGTGCCATCAGTGAGTCCGTGGGAGGGAACACCGGGGAGCTGTTTTTT. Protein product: CAISESVGGNTGELFF.

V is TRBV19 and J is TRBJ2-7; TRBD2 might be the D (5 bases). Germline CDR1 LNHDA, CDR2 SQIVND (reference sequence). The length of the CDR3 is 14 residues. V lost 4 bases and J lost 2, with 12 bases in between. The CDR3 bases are TGTGCCAGTAGTAAAGGCGGGCTGACCTACGAGCAGTACTTC. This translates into CASSKGGLTYEQYF.

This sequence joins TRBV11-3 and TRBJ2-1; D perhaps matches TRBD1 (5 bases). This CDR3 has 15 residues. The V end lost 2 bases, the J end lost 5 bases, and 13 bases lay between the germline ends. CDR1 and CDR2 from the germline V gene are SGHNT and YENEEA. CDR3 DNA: TGTGCCAGCAGCTTAAGCAGGGCGATCGACAATGAGCAGTTCTTC. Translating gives CASSLSRAIDNEQFF.

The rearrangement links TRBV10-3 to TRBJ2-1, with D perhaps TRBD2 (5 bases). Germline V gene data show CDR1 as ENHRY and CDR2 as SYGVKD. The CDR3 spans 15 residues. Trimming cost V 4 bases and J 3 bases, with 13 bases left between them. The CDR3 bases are TGTGCCATCAGTGGGTCAGCGGAGAACTACAATGAGCAGTTCTTC. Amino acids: CAISGSAENYNEQFF.

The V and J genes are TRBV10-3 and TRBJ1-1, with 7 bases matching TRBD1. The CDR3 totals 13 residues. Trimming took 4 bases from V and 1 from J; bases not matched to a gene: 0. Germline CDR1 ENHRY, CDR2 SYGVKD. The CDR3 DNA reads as TGTGCCATCAGTGGGACAGGGAACACTGAAGCTTTCTTT. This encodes CAISGTGNTEAFF.

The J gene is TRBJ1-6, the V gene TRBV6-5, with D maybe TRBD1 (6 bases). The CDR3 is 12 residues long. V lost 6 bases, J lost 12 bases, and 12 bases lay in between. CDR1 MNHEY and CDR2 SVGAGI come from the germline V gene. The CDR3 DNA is TGTGCCAGCAGGCCGAGGGACAAACCCCTCCACTTT. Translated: CASRPRDKPLHF.

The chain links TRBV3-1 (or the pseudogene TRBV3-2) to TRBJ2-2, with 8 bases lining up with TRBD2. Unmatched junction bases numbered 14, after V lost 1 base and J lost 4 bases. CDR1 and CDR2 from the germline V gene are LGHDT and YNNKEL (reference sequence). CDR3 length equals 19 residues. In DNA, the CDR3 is TGTGCCAGCAGCCAAGTTGAAATTTGGGGACTAGTAAGCACCGGGGAGCTGTTTTTT. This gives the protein CASSQVEIWGLVSTGELFF.

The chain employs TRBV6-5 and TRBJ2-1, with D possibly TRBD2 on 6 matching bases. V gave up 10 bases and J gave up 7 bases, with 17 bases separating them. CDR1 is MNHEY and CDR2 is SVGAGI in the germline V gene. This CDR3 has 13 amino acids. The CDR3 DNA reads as TGTGCCAATAAAGGAGGGAGAGGGAATGAGCAGTTCTTC. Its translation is CANKGGRGNEQFF.

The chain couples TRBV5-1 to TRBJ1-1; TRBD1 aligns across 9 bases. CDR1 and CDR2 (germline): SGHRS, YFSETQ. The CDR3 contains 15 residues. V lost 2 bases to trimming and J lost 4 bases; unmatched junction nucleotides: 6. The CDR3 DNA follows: TGCGCCAGCAGCTTCACAGGGGGCGGGGGCACTGAAGCTTTCTTT. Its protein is CASSFTGGGGTEAFF.

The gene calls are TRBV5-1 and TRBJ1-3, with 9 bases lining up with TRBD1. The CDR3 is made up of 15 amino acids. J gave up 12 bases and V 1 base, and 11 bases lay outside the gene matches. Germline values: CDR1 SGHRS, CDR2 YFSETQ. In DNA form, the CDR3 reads TGCGCCAGCAGCTTGATCACAGGGGGCCTCGGTGACATATATTTT. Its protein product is CASSLITGGLGDIYF.